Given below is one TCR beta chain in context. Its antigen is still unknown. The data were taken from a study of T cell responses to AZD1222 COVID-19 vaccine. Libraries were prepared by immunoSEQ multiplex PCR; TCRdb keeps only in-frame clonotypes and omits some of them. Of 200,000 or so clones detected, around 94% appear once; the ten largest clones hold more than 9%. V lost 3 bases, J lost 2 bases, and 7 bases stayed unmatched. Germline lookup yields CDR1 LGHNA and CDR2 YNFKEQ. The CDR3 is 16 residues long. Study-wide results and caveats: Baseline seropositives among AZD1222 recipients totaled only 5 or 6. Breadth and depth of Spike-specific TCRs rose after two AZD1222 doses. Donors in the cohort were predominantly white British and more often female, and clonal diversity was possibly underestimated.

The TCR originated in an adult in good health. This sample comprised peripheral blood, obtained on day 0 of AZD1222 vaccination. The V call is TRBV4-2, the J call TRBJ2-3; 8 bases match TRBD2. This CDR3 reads CASSQVSGVDTDTQYF. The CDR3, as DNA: TGTGCCAGCAGCCAGGTTAGCGGGGTAGACACAGATACGCAGTATTTT.